The next 11 T cell receptor beta chains were all read from a single sample in a study of preoperative IRX-2 immunotherapy in early breast cancer. Measured with immunoSEQ multiplex PCR; TCRdb has only the in-frame clones, and not every one. Of approximately 27,000 clones in the sample, approximately 75% were seen once. Treatment indicated: preoperative locoregional IRX-2 cytokine immunotherapy. Here the sequenced sample was lymph node tissue, taken after IRX-2 immunotherapy. The receptors shown here come from a human donor with breast cancer.

Only a few counts were recorded for this clone. The chain couples TRBV11-3 to TRBJ1-1; no definite D call. This CDR3 is built from 14 residues. The ends were cut back, 1 base at V and 0 bases at J, with 6 bases in the middle. From germline, CDR1 is SGHNT and CDR2 YENEEA. In DNA form, the CDR3 reads TGTGCCAGCAGCTTAGTGGCAGTGAACACTGAAGCTTTCTTT. It specifies CASSLVAVNTEAFF.

The V gene is TRBV6-8, the J gene TRBJ2-1; TRBD2 agrees at 9 bases. Germline CDR1 and CDR2: MNHGY and SAAAGT. The ends lost 9 bases at V and 9 bases at J; junction bases unmatched: 15. The CDR3 is 15 amino acids. CDR3 amino acids: CASENQRGAPGEQFF. The CDR3 nucleotides are TGTGCCAGTGAAAACCAGCGGGGGGCCCCGGGTGAGCAGTTCTTC.

The chain combines TRBV19 with TRBJ2-3; 9 nucleotides agree with TRBD2. Germline values: CDR1 LNHDA, CDR2 SQIVND (reference sequence). The CDR3 loop spans 15 amino acids. The trim removed 9 bases at V and 1 base at J, leaving 8 bases unmatched. The CDR3 here is CASGYRLAGTDTQYF. The CDR3 region has the DNA TGTGCCAGCGGGTACCGACTAGCGGGCACAGATACGCAGTATTTT. The full variable domain, with the rest looked up from reference TRBV19 and TRBJ2-3, is DGGITQSPKYLFRKEGQNVTLSCEQNLNHDAMYWYRQDPGQGLRLIYYSQIVNDFQKGDIAEGYSVSREKKESFPLTVTSAQKNPTAFYLCASGYRLAGTDTQYFGPGTRLTVL.

V gene TRBV5-1 combines with J gene TRBJ1-2; D is possibly TRBD1 (5 bases). Germline loops: CDR1 SGHRS, CDR2 YFSETQ. The CDR3 is 16 amino acids. Trimming left V 0 bases short and J 8 bases short, with 20 bases between. The CDR3 DNA sequence: TGCGCCAGCAGCTTGGGGGGGACGGCACGGGTCGAGGGCTACACCTTC. Amino acids: CASSLGGTARVEGYTF.

V usage is TRBV11-1 and J usage is TRBJ2-3; tentatively, D is TRBD2 (6 bases). V lost 3 bases to trimming and J lost 0 bases, with 16 bases between them. The CDR3 sequence is 17 residues long. The germline gives CDR1 SGHAT, CDR2 FQDESV (reference sequence). The CDR3 sequence: CASSFRTGGVSTDTQYF. CDR3 coding DNA: TGTGCCAGCAGCTTTCGAACCGGCGGGGTGAGCACAGATACGCAGTATTTT. Filled out from reference TRBV11-1 and TRBJ2-3, the complete variable domain reads EAEVAQSPRYKITEKSQAVAFWCDPISGHATLYWYRQILGQGPELLVQFQDESVVDDSQLPKDRFSAERLKGVDSTLKIQPAELGDSAMYLCASSFRTGGVSTDTQYFGPGTRLTVL.

For the CDR3, the DNA is TGCAGCGCCTTGGTGAGGGACACTAACACTGAAGCTTTCTTT. Its protein product is CSALVRDTNTEAFF. V is TRBV29-1 and J is TRBJ1-1; weak D call: TRBD1 (6 bases). Per germline, CDR1 SQVTM and CDR2 ANQGSEA. Trimming removed 7 bases at V and 2 bases at J, with 17 bases between. This CDR3 contains 14 residues.

The chain joins TRBV11-3 to TRBJ2-2; the D gene is possibly TRBD2 (6 bases). Germline V gene data show CDR1 as SGHNT and CDR2 as YENEEA. The CDR3 is made up of 15 amino acids. Between the trimmed V and J ends, which lost 5 bases and 3 bases, there was a span of 13 bases. CDR3: CASSESGGYTGELFF. Here the CDR3 DNA reads TGTGCCAGCAGCGAGAGCGGAGGGTACACCGGGGAGCTGTTTTTT.

The V and J genes are TRBV27 and TRBJ1-1; the D is unclear. V was cut by 0 bases and J by 6 bases, with 8 bases left in between. Germline-derived CDR1 and CDR2 are MNHEY and SMNVEV (reference sequence). The CDR3 length is 13 residues. The CDR3 nucleotides are TGTGCCAGCAGTTTATCGGGAACAGCTGAAGCTTTCTTT. Encoded protein: CASSLSGTAEAFF.

The chain recombines TRBV5-1 with TRBJ2-2; D is uncertain. Germline values: CDR1 SGHRS, CDR2 YFSETQ. The CDR3 totals 14 residues. Trimming left V 6 bases short and J 0 bases short, with 9 bases between. The CDR3 DNA follows: TGCGCCAGCACGCTGTCAGCGAACACCGGGGAGCTGTTTTTT. The encoded protein is CASTLSANTGELFF.

The V and J genes are TRBV15 and TRBJ2-2, with D tentatively TRBD2 (5 bases). The CDR3 covers 15 residues. Trimming cost V 0 bases and J 4 bases, with 9 bases left between them. The germline V gene has CDR1 LNHNV and CDR2 YYDKDF (reference sequence). The CDR3, as DNA: TGTGCCACCAGCAGAGATACAGCGGCCACCGGGGAGCTGTTTTTT. Protein product: CATSRDTAATGELFF.

The sample holds a few counts of this clone. The CDR3 DNA reads as TGTGCCAGCAGCCGGACAGGTTTCTCTGGAAACACCATATATTTT. It encodes CASSRTGFSGNTIYF. This chain connects TRBV6-8 to TRBJ1-3, with 7 bases aligning to TRBD1. The CDR3 totals 15 residues. Germline trimming cut 6 bases from V and 0 bases from J; bases unmatched to any gene: 5. Per germline, CDR1 MNHGY and CDR2 SAAAGT.